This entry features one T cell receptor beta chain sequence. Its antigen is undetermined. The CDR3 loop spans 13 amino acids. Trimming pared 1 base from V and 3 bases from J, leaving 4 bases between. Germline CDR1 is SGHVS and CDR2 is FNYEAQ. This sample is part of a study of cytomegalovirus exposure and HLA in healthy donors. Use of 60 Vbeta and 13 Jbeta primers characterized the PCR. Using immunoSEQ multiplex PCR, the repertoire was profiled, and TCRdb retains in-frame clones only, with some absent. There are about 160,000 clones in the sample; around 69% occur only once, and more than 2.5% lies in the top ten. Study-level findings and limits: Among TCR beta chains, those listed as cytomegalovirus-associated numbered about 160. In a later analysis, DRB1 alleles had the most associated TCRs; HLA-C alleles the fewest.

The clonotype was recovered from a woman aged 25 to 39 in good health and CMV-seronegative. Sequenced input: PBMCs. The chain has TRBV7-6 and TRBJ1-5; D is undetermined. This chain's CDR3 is CASSLDNNQPQHF. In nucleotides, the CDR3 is TGTGCCAGCAGCTTAGATAACAATCAGCCCCAGCATTTT.